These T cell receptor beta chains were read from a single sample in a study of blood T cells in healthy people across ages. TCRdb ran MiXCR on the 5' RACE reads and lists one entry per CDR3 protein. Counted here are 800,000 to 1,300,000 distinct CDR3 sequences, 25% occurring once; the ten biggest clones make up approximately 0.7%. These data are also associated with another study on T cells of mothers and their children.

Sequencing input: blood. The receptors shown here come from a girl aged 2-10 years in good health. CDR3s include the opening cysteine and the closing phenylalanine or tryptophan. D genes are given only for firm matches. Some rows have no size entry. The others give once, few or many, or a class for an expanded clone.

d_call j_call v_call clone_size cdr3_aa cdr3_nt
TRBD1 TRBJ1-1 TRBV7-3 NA CVSSPTGADTEAFF TGTGTCAGCAGCCCCACAGGGGCGGACACTGAAGCTTTCTTT
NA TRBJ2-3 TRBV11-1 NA CASSLGGGSRDTQYF TGTGCCAGCAGCTTAGGGGGAGGTTCAAGGGATACGCAGTATTTT
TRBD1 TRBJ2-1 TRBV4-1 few CASSQDRLQGLNEQFF TGCGCCAGCAGCCAAGACCGACTACAGGGGTTAAATGAGCAGTTCTTC
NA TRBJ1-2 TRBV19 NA CASSPGTHPGYTF TGTGCCAGTAGTCCAGGGACCCATCCAGGCTACACCTTC
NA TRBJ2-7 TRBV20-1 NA CSAREAGGTREQYF TGCAGTGCTAGAGAGGCAGGGGGGACCAGGGAGCAGTACTTC
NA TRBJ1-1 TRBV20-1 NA CSARDRRFKVEAFF TGCAGTGCTAGAGATCGGCGGTTTAAAGTTGAAGCTTTCTTT
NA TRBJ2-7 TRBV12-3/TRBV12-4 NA CASSFGLFHEQYF TGTGCCAGCAGTTTTGGCCTTTTTCACGAGCAGTACTTC
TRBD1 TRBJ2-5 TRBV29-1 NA CSVRDRDLGETQYF TGCAGCGTCCGGGACAGGGATTTGGGGGAGACCCAGTACTTC
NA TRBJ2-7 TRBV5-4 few CASGPSYESDEQYF TGTGCCAGCGGCCCTAGCTACGAGTCTGACGAGCAGTACTTC
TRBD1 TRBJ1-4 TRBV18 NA CASSPLTGTGSEKLFF TGTGCCAGCTCACCTCTTACCGGGACAGGGTCTGAAAAACTGTTTTTT
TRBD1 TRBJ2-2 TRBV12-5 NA CASGLTGAGGELFF TGTGCTAGTGGATTGACAGGGGCTGGCGGGGAGCTGTTTTTT
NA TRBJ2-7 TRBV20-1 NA CSASGDTPYEQYF TGCAGTGCTAGTGGGGACACCCCCTACGAGCAGTACTTC
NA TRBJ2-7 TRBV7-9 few CASSFDGRPYEQYF TGTGCCAGCAGCTTTGATGGGAGACCCTACGAGCAGTACTTC
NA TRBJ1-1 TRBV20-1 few CSASFGGGTEAFF TGCAGTGCTAGTTTCGGGGGCGGAACTGAAGCTTTCTTT
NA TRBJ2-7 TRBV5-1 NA CASSSPGGLDGPYEQYF TGCGCCAGCAGCTCCCCCGGAGGACTTGATGGGCCCTACGAGCAGTACTTC
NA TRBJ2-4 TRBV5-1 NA CASSYGELGKNIQYF TGCGCCAGCAGCTACGGGGAATTGGGCAAAAACATTCAGTACTTC
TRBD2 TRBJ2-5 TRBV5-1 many CASSLGGLAGGETQYF TGCGCCAGCAGCTTGGGTGGACTAGCGGGAGGAGAGACCCAATACTTC
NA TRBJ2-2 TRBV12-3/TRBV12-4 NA CASRYPLRDHRDTGELFF TGTGCCAGCAGATACCCGCTCCGGGATCACCGCGACACCGGGGAGCTGTTTTTT
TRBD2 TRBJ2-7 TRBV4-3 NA CASSQEQTSGFDEQYF TGCGCCAGCAGCCAAGAGCAGACTAGCGGGTTCGACGAGCAGTACTTC
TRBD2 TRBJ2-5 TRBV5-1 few CASSEGLAGKETQYF TGCGCCAGCAGCGAGGGACTAGCGGGGAAAGAGACCCAGTACTTC
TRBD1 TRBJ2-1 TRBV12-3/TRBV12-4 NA CASSYGQVNEQFF TGTGCCAGCAGTTATGGACAGGTCAATGAGCAGTTCTTC
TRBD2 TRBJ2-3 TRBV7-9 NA CASSLPGLNTDTQYF TGTGCCAGCAGCCTCCCGGGACTAAACACAGATACGCAGTATTTT
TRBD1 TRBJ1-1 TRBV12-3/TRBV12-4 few CASSSSTGAPEAFF TGTGCCAGCAGTTCATCGACAGGGGCCCCTGAAGCTTTCTTT
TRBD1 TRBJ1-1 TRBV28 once CASRGTGPPEAFF TGTGCCAGCAGGGGGACAGGGCCCCCTGAAGCTTTCTTT
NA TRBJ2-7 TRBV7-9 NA CASSRVETPYEQYF TGTGCCAGCAGCCGAGTCGAGACCCCCTACGAGCAGTACTTC
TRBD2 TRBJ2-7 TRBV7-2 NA CASSVSGNYEQYF TGTGCCAGCAGCGTGAGCGGGAACTACGAGCAGTACTTC
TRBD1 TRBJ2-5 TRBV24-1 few CATSDAPGQGAVRQETQYF TGTGCCACCAGTGATGCTCCGGGACAGGGGGCTGTTAGGCAAGAGACCCAGTACTTC
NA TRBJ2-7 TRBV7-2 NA CASSINREAVYEQYF TGTGCCAGCAGCATTAACAGGGAAGCCGTCTACGAGCAGTACTTC
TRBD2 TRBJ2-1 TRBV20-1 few CSALGTSGRRTYNEQFF TGCAGTGCCTTAGGGACTAGCGGGAGGAGGACCTACAATGAGCAGTTCTTC
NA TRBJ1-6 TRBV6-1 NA CASSDAASPLHF TGTGCCAGCAGTGATGCCGCTTCACCCCTCCACTTT
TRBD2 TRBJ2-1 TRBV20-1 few CSASLTSGFRRDEQFF TGCAGTGCTAGTCTGACTAGCGGGTTCCGAAGGGATGAGCAGTTCTTC
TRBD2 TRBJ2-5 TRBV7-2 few CASSLVPTSGTPQYF TGTGCCAGCAGCTTAGTCCCAACTAGCGGCACGCCCCAGTACTTC
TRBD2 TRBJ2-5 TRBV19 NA CASRGLADQETQYF TGTGCCAGCCGTGGACTAGCGGACCAAGAGACCCAGTACTTC
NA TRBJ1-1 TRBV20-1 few CSARDGAFFEAFF TGCAGTGCTAGAGACGGGGCTTTCTTTGAAGCTTTCTTT
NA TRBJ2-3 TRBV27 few CASSLSGHFYTQYF TGTGCCAGCAGTTTATCGGGCCACTTTTACACGCAGTATTTT
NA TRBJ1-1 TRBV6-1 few CASSDNQGTEAFF TGTGCCAGCAGTGACAATCAGGGCACTGAAGCTTTCTTT
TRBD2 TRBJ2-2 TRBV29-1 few CSVEAGENTGELFF TGCAGCGTTGAGGCGGGGGAGAACACCGGGGAGCTGTTTTTT
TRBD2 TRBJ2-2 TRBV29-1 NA CSVPTGGSTGELFF TGCAGCGTTCCGACGGGGGGAAGCACCGGGGAGCTGTTTTTT
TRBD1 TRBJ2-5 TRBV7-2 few CASSGTGLRGETQYF TGTGCCAGCAGCGGGACAGGGCTTCGCGGAGAGACCCAGTACTTC